These 7 T cell receptor beta chains share one sample of origin, sequenced in a study of cytomegalovirus exposure and HLA in healthy donors. PCR involved 60 Vbeta and 13 Jbeta primers. The table came from immunoSEQ multiplex PCR; TCRdb's copy has only in-frame clones and leaves some out. The sample includes 140,000 to 150,000 clones, around 82% seen only once; the top ten take 2.4%. The material sequenced was PBMCs. The receptors stem from a woman under 30 in good health and CMV-seropositive.

This chain connects TRBV4-1 to TRBJ2-7; the match to TRBD2 covers 9 bases. The germline V gene encodes CDR1 MGHRA and CDR2 YSYEKL. After removal of 0 bases from V and 3 bases from J, the junction contained 12 bases not matched to a gene. The CDR3 is 18 amino acids. CDR3 protein: CASSQDRGFAGGYYEQYF. DNA for the CDR3: TGCGCCAGCAGCCAAGATAGGGGTTTCGCGGGGGGGTACTACGAGCAGTACTTC.

The chain joins TRBV29-1 to TRBJ1-2; 7 nucleotides line up with TRBD1. This CDR3 contains 13 residues. Unmatched junction bases numbered 3, after V lost 0 bases and J lost 5 bases. Germline V gene sequence: CDR1 SQVTM, CDR2 ANQGSEA. The CDR3 reads CSVEDGTEYGYTF. CDR3 bases: TGCAGCGTTGAAGATGGGACAGAGTATGGCTACACCTTC.

This clone was detected only once. The rearrangement uses TRBV2 and TRBJ1-2; D is ambiguous. V lost 6 bases and J 2 bases, leaving 7 bases between the germline ends. The CDR3 runs 12 residues. CDR1 and CDR2 (germline): SNHLY, FYNNEI. The CDR3 sequence is CASSLANYGYTF. The CDR3 nucleotides are TGTGCCAGCAGCCTAGCGAACTATGGCTACACCTTC. Together with reference TRBV2 and TRBJ1-2, the CDR3 gives the full variable domain: EPEVTQTPSHQVTQMGQEVILRCVPISNHLYFYWYRQILGQKVEFLVSFYNNEISEKSEIFDDQFSVERPDGSNFTLKIRSTKLEDSAMYFCASSLANYGYTFGSGTRLTVV.

For this clone: One junction end disagrees with the germline gene, perhaps due to a read error. The identical CDR3 is also encoded by other nucleotide sequences in the sample. V gene TRBV5-1 combines with J gene TRBJ2-7, with TRBD1 matching 8 bases. Looked up from germline, CDR1 is SGHRS and CDR2 is YFSETQ. The CDR3 spans 13 residues. CDR3 sequence (DNA): TGCGCCAGCAGCCACCAGGGGGCCGACGAGCAGTACTTT. It codes for CASSHQGADEQYF.

The chain has TRBV28 and TRBJ2-7; D not resolved. Germline-derived CDR1 and CDR2 are MDHEN and SYDVKM. The V and J ends lost 8 bases and 2 bases respectively, with 10 bases between them. CDR3 size: 12 residues. CDR3 sequence (DNA): TGTGCCAGCTGGGCCGGAACCTACGAGCAGTACTTC. Encoded protein: CASWAGTYEQYF.

The V and J genes are TRBV7-9 and TRBJ1-1, with D possibly being TRBD1 (6 bases). The CDR3 length is 14 residues. Trimming pared 5 bases from V and 4 bases from J, leaving 14 bases between. Germline CDR1 reads SEHNR; CDR2 reads FQNEAQ (reference sequence). The CDR3 DNA reads TGTGCCAGCAGCCCGTCGACAGGCCTCACTGAAGCTTTCTTT. This encodes CASSPSTGLTEAFF.

The chain carries TRBV10-2 and TRBJ2-7; 9 bases map to TRBD1. V lost 2 bases and J lost 3; bases outside the gene matches: 2. Germline-derived CDR1 and CDR2 are WSHSY and SAAADI. This CDR3 is 14 amino acids long. The CDR3 bases are TGCGCCAGCAGTGAGACAGGGGGCAGCTACGAGCAGTACTTC. This codes for CASSETGGSYEQYF.